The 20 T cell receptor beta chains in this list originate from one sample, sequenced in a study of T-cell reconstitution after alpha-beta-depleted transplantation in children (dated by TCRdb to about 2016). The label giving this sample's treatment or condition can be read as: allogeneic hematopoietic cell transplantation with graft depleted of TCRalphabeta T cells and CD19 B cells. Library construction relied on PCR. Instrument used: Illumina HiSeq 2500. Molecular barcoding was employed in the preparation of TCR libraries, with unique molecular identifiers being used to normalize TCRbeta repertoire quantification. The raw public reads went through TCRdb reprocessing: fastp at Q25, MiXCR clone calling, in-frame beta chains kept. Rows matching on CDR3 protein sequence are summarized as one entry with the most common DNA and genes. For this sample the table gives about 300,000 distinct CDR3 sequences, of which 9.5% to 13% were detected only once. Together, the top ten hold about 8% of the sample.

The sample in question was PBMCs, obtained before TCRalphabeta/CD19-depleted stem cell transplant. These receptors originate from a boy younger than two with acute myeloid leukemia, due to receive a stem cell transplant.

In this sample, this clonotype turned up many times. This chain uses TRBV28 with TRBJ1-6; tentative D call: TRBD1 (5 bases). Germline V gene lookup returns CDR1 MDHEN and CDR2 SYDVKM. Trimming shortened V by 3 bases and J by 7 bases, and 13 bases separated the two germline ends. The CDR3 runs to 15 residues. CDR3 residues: CASSFLQGENSPLHF. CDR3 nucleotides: TGTGCCAGCAGTTTCTTGCAGGGAGAGAATTCACCCCTCCACTTT.

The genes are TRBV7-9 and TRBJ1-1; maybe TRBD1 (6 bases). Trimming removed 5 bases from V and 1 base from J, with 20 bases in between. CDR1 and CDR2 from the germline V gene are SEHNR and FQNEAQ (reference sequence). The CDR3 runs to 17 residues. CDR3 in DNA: TGTGCCAGCAGCCTAACCCCGGGGGCGTATGGGAACACTGAAGCTTTCTTT. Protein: CASSLTPGAYGNTEAFF. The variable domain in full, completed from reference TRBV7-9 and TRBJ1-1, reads DTGVSQNPRHKITKRGQNVTFRCDPISEHNRLYWYRQTLGQGPEFLTYFQNEAQLEKSRLLSDRFSAERPKGSFSTLEIQRTEQGDSAMYLCASSLTPGAYGNTEAFFGQGTRLTVV.

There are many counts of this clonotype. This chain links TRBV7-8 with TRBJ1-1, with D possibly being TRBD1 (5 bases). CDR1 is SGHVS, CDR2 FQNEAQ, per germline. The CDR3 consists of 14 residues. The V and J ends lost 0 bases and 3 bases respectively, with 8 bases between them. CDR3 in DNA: TGTGCCAGCAGCTTAGCGGTAGGGGACACTGAAGCTTTCTTT. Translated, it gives CASSLAVGDTEAFF.

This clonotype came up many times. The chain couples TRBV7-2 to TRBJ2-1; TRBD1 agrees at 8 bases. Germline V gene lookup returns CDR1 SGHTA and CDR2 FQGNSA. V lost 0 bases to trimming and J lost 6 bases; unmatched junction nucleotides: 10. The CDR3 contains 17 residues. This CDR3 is CASSLALGQGASNEQFF. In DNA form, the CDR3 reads TGTGCCAGCAGCTTAGCGCTAGGGCAGGGGGCTAGCAATGAGCAGTTCTTC.

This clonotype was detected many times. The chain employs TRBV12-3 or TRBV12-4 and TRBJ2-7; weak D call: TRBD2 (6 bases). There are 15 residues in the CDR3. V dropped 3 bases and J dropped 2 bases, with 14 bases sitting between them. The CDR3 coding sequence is TGTGCCAGCAGTTTGGGGGGAGGCCTAACCTACGAGCAGTACTTC. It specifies CASSLGGGLTYEQYF.

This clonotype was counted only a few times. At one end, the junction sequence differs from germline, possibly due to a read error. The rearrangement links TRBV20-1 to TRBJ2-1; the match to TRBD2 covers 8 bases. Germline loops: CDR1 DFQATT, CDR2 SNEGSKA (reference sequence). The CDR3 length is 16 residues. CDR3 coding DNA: TGCTGTGCTAGAGATCGGTCGGGACTAGCCTACAATGAGCAGTTCTTC. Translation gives CCARDRSGLAYNEQFF.

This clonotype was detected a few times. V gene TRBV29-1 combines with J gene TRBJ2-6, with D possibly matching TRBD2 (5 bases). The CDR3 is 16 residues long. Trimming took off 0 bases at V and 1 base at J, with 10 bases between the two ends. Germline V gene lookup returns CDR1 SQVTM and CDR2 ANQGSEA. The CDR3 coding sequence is TGCAGCGTTGAAGATTTTCGGGGATCTGGGGCCAACGTCCTGACTTTC. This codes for CSVEDFRGSGANVLTF.

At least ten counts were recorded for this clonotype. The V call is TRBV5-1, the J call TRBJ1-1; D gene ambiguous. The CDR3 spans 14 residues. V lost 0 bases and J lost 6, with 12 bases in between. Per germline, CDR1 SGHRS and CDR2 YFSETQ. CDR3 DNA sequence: TGCGCCAGCAGCTTGGCCGGGAGGTTTGCTGAAGCTTTCTTT. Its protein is CASSLAGRFAEAFF.

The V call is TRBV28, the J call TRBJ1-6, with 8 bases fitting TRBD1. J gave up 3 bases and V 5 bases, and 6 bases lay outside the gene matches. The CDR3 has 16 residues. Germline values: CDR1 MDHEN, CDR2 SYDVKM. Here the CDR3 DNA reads TGTGCCAGCAGTACGGACAGGGCCCTCTATAATTCACCCCTCCACTTT. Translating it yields CASSTDRALYNSPLHF.

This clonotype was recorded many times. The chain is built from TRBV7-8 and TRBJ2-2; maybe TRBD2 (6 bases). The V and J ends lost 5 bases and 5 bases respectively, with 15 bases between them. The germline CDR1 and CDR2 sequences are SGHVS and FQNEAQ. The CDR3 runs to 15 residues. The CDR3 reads CASSGRDSWTGELFF. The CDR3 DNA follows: TGTGCCAGCAGCGGACGGGACTCGTGGACCGGGGAGCTGTTTTTT.

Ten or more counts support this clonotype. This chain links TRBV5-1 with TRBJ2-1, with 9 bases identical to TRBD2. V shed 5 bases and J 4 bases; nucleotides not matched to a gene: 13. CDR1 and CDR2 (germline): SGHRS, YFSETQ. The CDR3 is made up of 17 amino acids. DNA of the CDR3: TGCGCCAGCAGAGTACGCGGGGGGGCCATCGATTACAATGAGCAGTTCTTC. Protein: CASRVRGGAIDYNEQFF. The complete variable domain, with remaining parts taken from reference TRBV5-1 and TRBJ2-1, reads KAGVTQTPRYLIKTRGQQVTLSCSPISGHRSVSWYQQTPGQGLQFLFEYFSETQRNKGNFPGRFSGRQFSNSRSEMNVSTLELGDSALYLCASRVRGGAIDYNEQFFGPGTRLTVL.

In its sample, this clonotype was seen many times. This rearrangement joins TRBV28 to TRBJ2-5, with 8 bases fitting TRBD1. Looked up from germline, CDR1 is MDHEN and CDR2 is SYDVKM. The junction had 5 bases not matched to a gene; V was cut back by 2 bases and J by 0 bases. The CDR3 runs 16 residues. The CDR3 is CASSLGPGGNQETQYF. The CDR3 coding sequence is TGTGCCAGCAGTTTAGGGCCAGGGGGCAACCAAGAGACCCAGTACTTC.

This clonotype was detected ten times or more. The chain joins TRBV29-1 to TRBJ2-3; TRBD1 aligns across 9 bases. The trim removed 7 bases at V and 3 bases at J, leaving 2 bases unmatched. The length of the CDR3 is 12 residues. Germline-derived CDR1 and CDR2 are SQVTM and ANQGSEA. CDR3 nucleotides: TGCAGCGGAGGGACAGGGACAGATACGCAGTATTTT. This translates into CSGGTGTDTQYF.

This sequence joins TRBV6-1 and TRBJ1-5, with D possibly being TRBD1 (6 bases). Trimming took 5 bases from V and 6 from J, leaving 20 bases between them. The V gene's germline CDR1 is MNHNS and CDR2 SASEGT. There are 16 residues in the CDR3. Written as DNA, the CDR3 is TGTGCCAGCAGTCCCGCGGGGGCAGGGAAGGGTCAGCCCCAGCATTTT. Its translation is CASSPAGAGKGQPQHF.

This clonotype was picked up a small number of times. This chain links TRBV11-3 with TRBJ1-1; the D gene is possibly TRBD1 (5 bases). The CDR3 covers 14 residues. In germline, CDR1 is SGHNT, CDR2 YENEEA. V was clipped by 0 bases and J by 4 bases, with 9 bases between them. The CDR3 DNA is TGTGCCAGCAGCTTAGAGAACGGGGCCACTGAAGCTTTCTTT. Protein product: CASSLENGATEAFF.

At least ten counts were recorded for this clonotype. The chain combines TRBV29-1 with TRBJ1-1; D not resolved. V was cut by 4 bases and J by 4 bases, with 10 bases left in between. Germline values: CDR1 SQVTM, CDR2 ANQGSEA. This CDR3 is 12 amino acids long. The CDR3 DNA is TGCAGCGTTGCAGGATTTCTCACTGAAGCTTTCTTT. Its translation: CSVAGFLTEAFF.

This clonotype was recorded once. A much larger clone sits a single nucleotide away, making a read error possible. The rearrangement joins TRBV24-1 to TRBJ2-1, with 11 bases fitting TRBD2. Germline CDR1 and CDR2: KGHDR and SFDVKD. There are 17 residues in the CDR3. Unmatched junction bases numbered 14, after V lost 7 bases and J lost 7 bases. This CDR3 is CATRGSTSGTEGNEQFF. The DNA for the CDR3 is TGTGCCACCAGGGGTTCGACTAGCGGGACCGAAGGGAATGAGCAGTTCTTC.

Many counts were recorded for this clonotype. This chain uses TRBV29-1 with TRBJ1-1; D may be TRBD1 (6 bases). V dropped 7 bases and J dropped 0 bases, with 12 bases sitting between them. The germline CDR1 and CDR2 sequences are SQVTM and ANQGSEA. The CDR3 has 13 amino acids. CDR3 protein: CSAYGQLNTEAFF. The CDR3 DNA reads TGCAGCGCTTACGGACAGTTGAACACTGAAGCTTTCTTT.

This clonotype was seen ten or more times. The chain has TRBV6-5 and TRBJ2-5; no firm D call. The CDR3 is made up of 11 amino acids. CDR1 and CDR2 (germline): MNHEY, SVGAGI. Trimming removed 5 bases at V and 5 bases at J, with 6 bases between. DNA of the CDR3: TGTGCCAGCAGTCACTTCGAGACCCAGTACTTC. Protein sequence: CASSHFETQYF.

DNA of the CDR3: TGTGCCAGCAGTCACGGGAGAGGGCCTAGTGAGCAGTTCTTC. Translating it yields CASSHGRGPSEQFF. This sequence joins TRBV12-3 or TRBV12-4 and TRBJ2-1, with D possibly being TRBD2 (6 bases). This CDR3 region has 14 residues. The ends were cut back, 5 bases at V and 9 bases at J, with 17 bases in the middle.